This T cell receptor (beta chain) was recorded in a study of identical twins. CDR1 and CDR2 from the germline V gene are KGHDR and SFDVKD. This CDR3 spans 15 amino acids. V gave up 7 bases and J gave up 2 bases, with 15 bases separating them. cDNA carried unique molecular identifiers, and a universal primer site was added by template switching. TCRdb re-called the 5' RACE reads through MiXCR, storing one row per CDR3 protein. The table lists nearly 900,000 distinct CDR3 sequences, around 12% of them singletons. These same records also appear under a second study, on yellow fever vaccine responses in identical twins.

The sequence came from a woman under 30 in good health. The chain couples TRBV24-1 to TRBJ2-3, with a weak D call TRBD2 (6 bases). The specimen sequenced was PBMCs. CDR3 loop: CATSGDGLLTDTQYF. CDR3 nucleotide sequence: TGTGCCACCAGCGGGGACGGACTACTCACAGATACGCAGTATTTT.